This T cell receptor beta chain was retrieved from a study of OX40 agonist ivuxolimab in advanced cancers. TCRdb keeps only in-frame clones here, not all; method: immunoSEQ multiplex PCR. Here the sample spans tens of thousands of clones, 85% to 95% being singletons. The CDR3 is 17 residues long. Germline CDR1 and CDR2: SGHDT and YYEEEE. V lost 4 bases to trimming and J lost 3 bases; unmatched junction nucleotides: 13. The source material was CD4+ or CD8+ T cells sorted from blood, sampled in a trial of the OX40 agonist ivuxolimab. This clonotype was sampled from an adult with an advanced solid tumor such as melanoma, head and neck, liver or kidney cancer. J is TRBJ2-5 and V is TRBV5-6; 9 bases match TRBD2. CDR3 sequence (DNA): TGTGCCAGCAGCCAATTCGGGTTGACTAGCGGCGAAGAGACCCAGTACTTC. Translation gives CASSQFGLTSGEETQYF.